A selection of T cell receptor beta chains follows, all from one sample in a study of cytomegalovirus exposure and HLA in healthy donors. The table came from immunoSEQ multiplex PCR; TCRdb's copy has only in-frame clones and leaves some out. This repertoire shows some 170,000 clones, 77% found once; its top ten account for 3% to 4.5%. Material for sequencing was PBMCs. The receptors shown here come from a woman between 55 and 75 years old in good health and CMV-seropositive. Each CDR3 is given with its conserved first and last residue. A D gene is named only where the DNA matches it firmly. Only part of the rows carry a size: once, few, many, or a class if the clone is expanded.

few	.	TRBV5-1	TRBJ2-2	CASSLDRVNTGELFF	TGCGCCAGCAGCTTGGACAGGGTCAACACCGGGGAGCTGTTTTTT
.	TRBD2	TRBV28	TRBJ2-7	CASSSFSGRPSYEQYF	TGTGCCAGCAGTTCATTTAGCGGGAGGCCCTCCTACGAGCAGTACTTC
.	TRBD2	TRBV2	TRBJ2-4	CASSERTSGARGAKNIQYF	TGTGCCAGCAGTGAGCGGACTAGCGGGGCCAGGGGTGCCAAAAACATTCAGTACTTC
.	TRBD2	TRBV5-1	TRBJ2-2	CASSVGLENTGELFF	TGCGCCAGCAGCGTGGGACTAGAGAACACCGGGGAGCTGTTTTTT
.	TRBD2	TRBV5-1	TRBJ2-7	CASSPGLVFSNFPYEQYF	TGCGCCAGCAGCCCGGGACTAGTTTTCAGTAATTTTCCCTACGAGCAGTACTTC
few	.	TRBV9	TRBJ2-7	CASSVAASRIPYEQYF	TGTGCCAGCAGCGTAGCGGCCTCTAGAATCCCCTACGAGCAGTACTTC
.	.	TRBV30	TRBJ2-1	CAWSKGERAYNEQFF	TGTGCCTGGAGTAAGGGCGAGCGGGCTTACAATGAGCAGTTCTTC
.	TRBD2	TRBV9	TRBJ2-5	CASSEAGGPRETQYF	TGTGCCAGCAGCGAGGCGGGAGGGCCTAGAGAGACCCAGTACTTC
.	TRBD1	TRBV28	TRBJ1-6	CASSRDSPSPLHF	TGTGCCAGCAGTCGGGACAGCCCTTCACCCCTCCACTTT
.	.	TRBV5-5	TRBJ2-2	CASSGWGPNTGELFF	TGTGCCAGCAGCGGCTGGGGGCCTAACACCGGGGAGCTGTTTTTT
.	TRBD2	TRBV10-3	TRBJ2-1	CAISLDGGNYNEQFF	TGTGCCATCAGCCTCGACGGGGGGAACTACAATGAGCAGTTCTTC
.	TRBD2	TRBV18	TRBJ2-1	CASSPSGGAPYNEQFF	TGTGCCAGCTCACCGAGCGGGGGGGCCCCCTACAATGAGCAGTTCTTC
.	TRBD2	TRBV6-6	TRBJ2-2	CASSYAGENTGELFF	TGTGCCAGCAGTTACGCGGGAGAAAACACCGGGGAGCTGTTTTTT
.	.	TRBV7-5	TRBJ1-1	CVRSQKDRVNTEAFF	TGTGTCAGAAGCCAGAAGGACAGAGTAAACACTGAAGCTTTCTTT
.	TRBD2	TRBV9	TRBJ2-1	CASSTSAGHNNEQFF	TGTGCCAGCAGCACGTCAGCGGGGCACAACAATGAGCAGTTCTTC
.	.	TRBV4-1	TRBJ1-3	CASSPHVSSSGNTIYF	TGCGCCAGCAGTCCCCACGTCTCGAGCTCTGGAAACACCATATATTTT
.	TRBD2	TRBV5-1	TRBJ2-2	CASSSSGTANTGELFF	TGCGCCAGCAGCTCGAGCGGGACCGCGAACACCGGGGAGCTGTTTTTT
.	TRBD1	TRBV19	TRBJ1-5	CASSPTPGTGGWYGNQPQHF	TGTGCCAGTAGTCCAACCCCCGGGACAGGGGGATGGTATGGCAATCAGCCCCAGCATTTT
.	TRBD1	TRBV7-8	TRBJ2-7	CASSGEGQGPYEQYF	TGTGCCAGCAGCGGGGAGGGACAGGGTCCGTACGAGCAGTACTTC
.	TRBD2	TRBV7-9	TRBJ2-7	CASSSTSGFAYEQYF	TGTGCCAGCAGCTCGACTAGCGGCTTTGCCTACGAGCAGTACTTC